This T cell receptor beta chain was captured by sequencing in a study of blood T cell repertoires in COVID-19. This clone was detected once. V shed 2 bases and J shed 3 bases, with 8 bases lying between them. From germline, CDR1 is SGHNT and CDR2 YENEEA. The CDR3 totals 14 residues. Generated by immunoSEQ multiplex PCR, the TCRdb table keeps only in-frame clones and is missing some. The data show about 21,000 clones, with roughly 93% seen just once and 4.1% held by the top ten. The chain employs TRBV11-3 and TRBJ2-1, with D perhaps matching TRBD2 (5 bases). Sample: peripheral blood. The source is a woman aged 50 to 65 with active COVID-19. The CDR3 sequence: CASSLLGNYNEQFF. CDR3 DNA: TGTGCCAGCAGCTTACTCGGGAACTACAATGAGCAGTTCTTC.